This TCR beta chain was captured by sequencing in a study of human T cells and chemical hapten exposure. Study outcomes and limitations: TCRs at a frequency above 1 in 1000 stayed unchanged with DPC sensitization.

This clonotype was detected only a few times. Its antigen is as yet unknown. One entry per CDR3 protein, called by TCRdb with MiXCR from the RACE reads. The table records a few hundred thousand distinct CDR3 sequences, over 6% of them present only once. The time point: patch test 2, 6 weeks after DPC sensitization. Treatment specified: therapeutic diphenylcyclopropenone sensitization with weekly scalp DPC. Germline V CDR1 and CDR2: SGDLS, YYNGEE. V was shortened by 5 bases and J by 2 bases, with 10 bases between the two germline ends. This CDR3 is 14 amino acids long. The source is a young woman with alopecia areata. Some clones in this sample may be carry-over from other donors' samples. The sample consisted of whole blood, taken in connection with sensitization to the hapten diphenylcyclopropenone (DPC). The rearrangement joins TRBV9 to TRBJ2-2; no clear D gene. CDR3 nucleotide sequence: TGTGCCAGCAGATTGGGAACAAACACCGGGGAGCTGTTTTTT. It encodes CASRLGTNTGELFF.